This paragraph covers one T cell receptor beta chain sequence. What it binds is not known. CDR1 is SGHRS, CDR2 YFSETQ, per germline. Trimming removed 4 bases at V and 7 bases at J, with 14 bases between. The CDR3 contains 13 residues. In the PCR, 60 Vbeta and 13 Jbeta primers were used. Generated by immunoSEQ multiplex PCR, the TCRdb table keeps only in-frame clones and is missing some. The data contain 68,000 or so clones, about 80% of them singletons. These data come from a study of cytomegalovirus exposure and HLA in healthy donors. Study findings and constraints: Despite most TCR sequences being rare, some public TCRs occurred in many donors.

This sequence originates from a woman aged 25 to 39 in good health and CMV-seronegative. This sequence joins TRBV5-1 and TRBJ1-1, with a tentative D call TRBD1 (6 bases). The sample was PBMCs. CDR3 in DNA: TGCGCCAGCAGCATCGCAGGGGACGGTGAAGCTTTCTTT. This translates into CASSIAGDGEAFF.